Following are 6 T cell receptor beta chains from one sample sequenced in a study of cytomegalovirus exposure and HLA in healthy donors. The PCR contained 60 Vbeta and 13 Jbeta primers. Assay: immunoSEQ multiplex PCR; the TCRdb copy retains only in-frame clones and omits some. The sample holds 150,000 to 200,000 clones, more than 80% seen once. The sample comprised PBMCs. These receptors were collected from a woman in her 50s in good health and CMV-seropositive.

This rearrangement joins TRBV2 to TRBJ1-2, with D possibly matching TRBD1 (5 bases). V was trimmed by 4 bases and J by 4 bases, leaving 13 bases between them. This CDR3 contains 14 residues. The germline gives CDR1 SNHLY, CDR2 FYNNEI. CDR3 region: CASSGPSGFYGYTF. DNA of the CDR3: TGTGCCAGCAGTGGCCCATCAGGGTTCTATGGCTACACCTTC.

The V gene is TRBV27, the J gene TRBJ1-1, with D unclear. Trimming pared 8 bases from V and 0 bases from J, leaving 10 bases between. The CDR3 contains 13 residues. Germline lookup yields CDR1 MNHEY and CDR2 SMNVEV (reference sequence). CDR3 sequence reads: CASRRQMNTEAFF. In nucleotides, the CDR3 is TGTGCCAGCCGTCGACAAATGAACACTGAAGCTTTCTTT.

This clone turned up a few times. The chain couples TRBV7-9 to TRBJ2-3; D unresolved. The ends were cut back, 2 bases at V and 2 bases at J, with 11 bases in the middle. The CDR3 runs 15 residues. Germline V CDR1 and CDR2: SEHNR, FQNEAQ (reference sequence). CDR3 nucleotide sequence: TGTGCCAGCAGCTTACGCAGGTTCGACACAGATACGCAGTATTTT. Protein product: CASSLRRFDTDTQYF.

The gene calls are TRBV7-9 and TRBJ2-1; D may be TRBD2 (5 bases). Germline V gene data show CDR1 as SEHNR and CDR2 as FQNEAQ (reference sequence). The length of the CDR3 is 17 residues. V was cut by 5 bases and J by 0 bases, with 17 bases left in between. CDR3 DNA: TGTGCCAGCAGCCCCGGCGGAGGCCCGACCTCCTACAATGAGCAGTTCTTC. The encoded protein is CASSPGGGPTSYNEQFF.

The gene calls are TRBV10-1 and TRBJ2-7; D is possibly TRBD2 (7 bases). V shed 6 bases and J shed 6 bases, with 12 bases lying between them. Germline V gives CDR1 WNHNN, CDR2 SYGVQD (reference sequence). The CDR3 extends over 12 amino acids. The CDR3 sequence is CASSGGLGEQYF. CDR3 coding DNA: TGCGCCAGCAGCGGGGGGCTAGGCGAGCAGTACTTC.

The chain carries TRBV2 and TRBJ1-2; no reliable D call. The germline V gene has CDR1 SNHLY and CDR2 FYNNEI. CDR3 length: 13 amino acids. V was clipped by 8 bases and J by 8 bases, with 18 bases between them. DNA of the CDR3: TGTGCCAGCTCCCCTCTGCCGGGGTCCGGCTACACCTTC. Its protein product is CASSPLPGSGYTF.